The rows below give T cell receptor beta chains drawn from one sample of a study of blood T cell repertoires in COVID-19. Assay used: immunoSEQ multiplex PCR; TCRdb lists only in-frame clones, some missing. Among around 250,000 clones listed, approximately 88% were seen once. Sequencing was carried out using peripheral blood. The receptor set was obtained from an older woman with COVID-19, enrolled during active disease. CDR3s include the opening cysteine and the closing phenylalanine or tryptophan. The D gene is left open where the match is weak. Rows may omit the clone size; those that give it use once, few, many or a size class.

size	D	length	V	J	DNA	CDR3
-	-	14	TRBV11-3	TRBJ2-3	TGTGCCAGCAGCTTAGTACAGACCACAGATACGCAGTATTTT	CASSLVQTTDTQYF
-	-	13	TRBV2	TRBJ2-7	TGTGCCAGCAGTATGCCTAGCGTGAATGAGCAGTACTTC	CASSMPSVNEQYF
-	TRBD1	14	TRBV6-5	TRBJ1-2	TGTGCCACACGAAGGGGGCGCGGAGACTATGGCTACACCTTC	CATRRGRGDYGYTF
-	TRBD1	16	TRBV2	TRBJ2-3	TGTGCCAGCAGAGCCAGGGACAGCGTTAGCACAGATACGCAGTATTTT	CASRARDSVSTDTQYF
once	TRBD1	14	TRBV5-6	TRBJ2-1	TGTGCCAGCAGCTTCTATACAGGGGGCCATGAGCAGTTCTTC	CASSFYTGGHEQFF
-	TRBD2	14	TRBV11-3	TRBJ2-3	TGTGCCAGCAGCTTGAGCGGGGCCACAGATACGCAGTATTTT	CASSLSGATDTQYF
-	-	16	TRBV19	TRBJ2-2	TGTGCCAGTAGTTCATCAGGGGCTTCAAACACCGGGGAGCTGTTTTTT	CASSSSGASNTGELFF
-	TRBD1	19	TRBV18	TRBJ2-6	TGTGCCAGCTCACTACGGACAGGGGCTCTATACTCTGGGGCCAACGTCCTGACTTTC	CASSLRTGALYSGANVLTF
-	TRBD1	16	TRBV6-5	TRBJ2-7	TGTGCCAGCAGTTACTCGTCCGGGACAGGGAACCACGAGCAGTACTTC	CASSYSSGTGNHEQYF
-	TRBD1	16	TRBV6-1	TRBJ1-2	TGTGCCAGCAGTGCGAATTTACAGGGGAGGATCTATGGCTACACCTTC	CASSANLQGRIYGYTF
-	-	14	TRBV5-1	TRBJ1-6	TGCGCCAGCAGCTTGGACAGGGAAAATTCACCCCTCCACTTT	CASSLDRENSPLHF
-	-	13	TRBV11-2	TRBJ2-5	TGTGCCAGCAGCCACTCCTTCGGGGAGACCCAGTACTTC	CASSHSFGETQYF
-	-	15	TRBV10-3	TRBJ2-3	TGTGCCATCAGTTCCGCGTCGGAGTCTTCTGATACGCAGTATTTT	CAISSASESSDTQYF
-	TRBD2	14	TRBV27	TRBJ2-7	TGTGCCAGCACCGAGACTAGCCGAGACTACGAGCAGTACTTC	CASTETSRDYEQYF
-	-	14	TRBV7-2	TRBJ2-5	TGTGCCAGCAGCTTAGGCGCGGACAGCTCGACCCAGTACTTC	CASSLGADSSTQYF
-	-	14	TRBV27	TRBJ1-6	TGTGCCACCTCGATCGGGGGAAGTGAGTCACCCCTCCACTTT	CATSIGGSESPLHF
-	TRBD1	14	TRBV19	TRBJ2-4	TGTGCCAGTAGTACCCGGGACAGGGATACCATTCAGTACTTC	CASSTRDRDTIQYF
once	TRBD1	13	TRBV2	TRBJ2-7	TGTGCCAGCGATGGACAGGGTAACGGCGAGCAGTACTTC	CASDGQGNGEQYF
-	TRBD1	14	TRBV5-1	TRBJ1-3	TGCGCCAGCAGCCCTTCAGGGGGCGGAGACACCATATATTTT	CASSPSGGGDTIYF
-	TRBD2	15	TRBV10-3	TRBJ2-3	TGTGCCATCAGGAAGACTAGCGGGAACACAGATACGCAGTATTTT	CAIRKTSGNTDTQYF
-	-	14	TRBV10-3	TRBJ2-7	TGTGCCATCAGTGTCGGACAAGTCTCCTACGAGCAGTACTTC	CAISVGQVSYEQYF
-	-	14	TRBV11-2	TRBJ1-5	TGTGCCAGCAGAAAGACAGCCGGCAATCAGCCCCAGCATTTT	CASRKTAGNQPQHF
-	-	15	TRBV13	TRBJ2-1	TGTGCCAGCAGCTTACGGGGGTTTCCCTACAATGAGCAGTTCTTC	CASSLRGFPYNEQFF
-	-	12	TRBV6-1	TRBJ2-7	TGTGCCAGCAGTGAACAACTCTACGAGCAGTACTTC	CASSEQLYEQYF
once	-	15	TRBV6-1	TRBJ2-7	TGTGCCAGCAGTGAAATGGCAGGCATAATGTACGAGCAGTACTTC	CASSEMAGIMYEQYF
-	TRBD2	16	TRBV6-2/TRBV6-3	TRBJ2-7	TGTGCCAGCAGTTACTCGATAGCGGGGGGCGCCTACGAGCAGTACTTC	CASSYSIAGGAYEQYF